The rows below give T cell receptor beta chains drawn from one sample of a study of blood T cell repertoires in COVID-19. TCRdb's copy holds only in-frame clones and misses some; the assay was immunoSEQ multiplex PCR. The sample gives 180,000 or so clones, 86% of which show up once; less than 3.5% is in the top ten. The specimen sequenced was peripheral blood. These receptors were obtained from a woman between 25 and 40 years old with active or convalescent COVID-19. Each CDR3 is given with its conserved first and last residue. The D gene is left open where the match is weak. Clone size is not always given. Where it is, it says once, few, many or a class for expanded clones.

V gene	D gene	J gene	clone size	CDR3 protein	CDR3 DNA
TRBV5-1	TRBD1	TRBJ1-1	.	CASSTSTGGNTEAFF	TGCGCCAGCAGCACCTCGACAGGGGGAAACACTGAAGCTTTCTTT
TRBV3-1/TRBV3-2	.	TRBJ2-2	.	CASSRQITGELFF	TGTGCCAGCAGCCGACAGATTACCGGGGAGCTGTTTTTT
TRBV5-1	.	TRBJ2-3	.	CASTPLRGDTQYF	TGCGCCAGCACTCCTCTACGAGGAGATACGCAGTATTTT
TRBV6-5	TRBD1	TRBJ1-4	few	CASSFDRVKEKLFF	TGTGCCAGCAGTTTTGACAGGGTTAAAGAAAAACTGTTTTTT
TRBV11-2	TRBD1	TRBJ1-3	.	CASSLSRGLSGNTIYF	TGTGCCAGCAGCTTAAGCAGGGGGCTATCTGGAAACACCATATATTTT
TRBV20-1	TRBD1	TRBJ1-2	once	CSATTGGGYTF	TGCAGTGCAACTACAGGGGGTGGCTACACCTTC
TRBV7-6	TRBD2	TRBJ2-1	.	CASSLYQAGATYNEQFF	TGTGCCAGCAGCTTGTACCAAGCGGGAGCTACCTACAATGAGCAGTTCTTC
TRBV18	TRBD1	TRBJ1-1	.	CASSPGQPNTEAFF	TGTGCCAGCTCACCGGGACAGCCGAACACTGAAGCTTTCTTT
TRBV7-9	TRBD1	TRBJ1-1	.	CASSRGTGEAFF	TGTGCCAGCAGCCGAGGGACAGGGGAAGCTTTCTTT
TRBV2	TRBD1	TRBJ1-2	.	CASTPRTGSIANYGYTF	TGTGCCAGCACCCCCAGGACAGGTTCGATTGCTAACTATGGCTACACCTTC
TRBV19	.	TRBJ1-2	many	CASSNPGYGYTF	TGTGCCAGTAGTAATCCAGGCTATGGCTACACCTTC
TRBV27	TRBD1	TRBJ1-4	.	CASSRLQGASNEKLFF	TGTGCCAGCAGTCGGCTACAGGGGGCTTCTAATGAAAAACTGTTTTTT
TRBV15	.	TRBJ1-5	.	CATSRRQEGQPQHF	TGTGCCACCAGCAGAAGACAGGAAGGTCAGCCCCAGCATTTT
TRBV2	TRBD1	TRBJ1-4	.	CASSEAGTGDEKLFF	TGTGCCAGCAGTGAAGCAGGGACAGGGGATGAAAAACTGTTTTTT
TRBV9	TRBD1	TRBJ1-1	.	CASSPGGTPTATEAFF	TGTGCCAGCAGCCCAGGGGGCACTCCGACGGCAACTGAAGCTTTCTTT
TRBV9	.	TRBJ2-5	once	CASSVGLQETQYF	TGTGCCAGCAGCGTAGGACTCCAAGAGACCCAGTACTTC
TRBV19	TRBD1	TRBJ1-2	.	CASSRRNRDREGGYTF	TGTGCCAGTAGTAGACGTAACCGGGACAGGGAGGGTGGCTACACCTTC
TRBV28	.	TRBJ1-2	.	CASSFAQYGYTF	TGTGCCAGCAGTTTTGCACAGTATGGCTACACCTTC
TRBV27	.	TRBJ2-7	.	CASSLGRASYEQYF	TGTGCCAGCAGTTTAGGCAGGGCATCCTACGAGCAGTACTTC
TRBV6-1	TRBD2	TRBJ2-2	.	CASSERGGHLGELFF	TGTGCCAGCAGTGAGCGGGGGGGCCATCTCGGGGAGCTGTTTTTT
TRBV7-9	TRBD2	TRBJ2-3	.	CASTLSGRAEDTQYF	TGTGCCAGCACCCTTAGCGGGAGGGCCGAAGATACGCAGTATTTT
TRBV11-2	TRBD2	TRBJ2-7	.	CASSPGTRVYEQYF	TGTGCCAGCAGCCCCGGGACTAGGGTCTACGAGCAGTACTTC
TRBV5-6	.	TRBJ2-5	.	CASSKGHGLQETQYF	TGTGCCAGCAGCAAAGGACACGGCCTACAAGAGACCCAGTACTTC
TRBV28	TRBD1	TRBJ2-4	.	CASRYGDSLAKNIQYF	TGTGCCAGCAGGTATGGGGACAGCTTAGCCAAAAACATTCAGTACTTC
TRBV19	.	TRBJ1-4	.	CASSGGYGEKLFF	TGTGCCAGTAGTGGGGGGTACGGTGAAAAACTGTTTTTT
TRBV15	.	TRBJ2-7	.	CATSRGASQYEQYF	TGTGCCACCAGCAGAGGGGCCTCCCAATACGAGCAGTACTTC
TRBV2	.	TRBJ1-1	.	CASSVGQNTEAFF	TGTGCCAGCAGTGTGGGACAGAACACTGAAGCTTTCTTT
TRBV27	.	TRBJ1-1	.	CASRLQGNTEAFF	TGTGCCAGCAGGTTACAGGGGAACACTGAAGCTTTCTTT
TRBV29-1	.	TRBJ2-3	few	CSGTGTGTDTQYF	TGCAGCGGCACCGGGACTGGCACAGATACGCAGTATTTT
TRBV6-2/TRBV6-3	TRBD2	TRBJ2-7	.	CASSYLPASGMFYEQYF	TGTGCCAGCAGTTACCTGCCTGCTAGCGGGATGTTCTACGAGCAGTACTTC
TRBV15	.	TRBJ2-7	.	CATSRDWTSSYEQYF	TGTGCCACCAGCAGAGACTGGACATCGTCCTACGAGCAGTACTTC
TRBV2	TRBD1	TRBJ1-2	few	CASSPGQPYLYGYTF	TGTGCCAGCAGCCCGGGACAGCCTTACCTCTATGGCTACACCTTC
TRBV27	.	TRBJ1-1	few	CASSSLGRSKKNTEAFF	TGTGCCAGCAGTTCGTTGGGCAGATCTAAGAAGAACACTGAAGCTTTCTTT
TRBV19	.	TRBJ1-6	.	CASSISRGRTYNSPLHF	TGTGCCAGTAGTATTTCCAGGGGTCGGACCTATAATTCACCCCTCCACTTT
TRBV2	TRBD2	TRBJ2-7	.	CASSAGTSDEQYF	TGTGCCAGCAGCGCCGGGACTAGCGACGAGCAGTACTTC
TRBV2	.	TRBJ2-7	.	CASREGGIGGAYEQYF	TGTGCCAGCAGGGAAGGGGGCATCGGGGGAGCCTACGAGCAGTACTTC
TRBV27	TRBD2	TRBJ2-1	.	CASSFRTSGSREQFF	TGTGCCAGCAGTTTCCGGACTAGCGGGAGCCGGGAGCAGTTCTTC
TRBV12-3/TRBV12-4	TRBD1	TRBJ1-1	.	CASSLWDSEAFF	TGTGCCAGCAGTCTGTGGGACAGTGAAGCTTTCTTT
TRBV19	TRBD2	TRBJ2-2	.	CASSIGGRGTGELFF	TGTGCCAGTAGTATTGGCGGGAGAGGTACCGGGGAGCTGTTTTTT
TRBV7-9	.	TRBJ1-6	many	CASSLEGINSPLHF	TGTGCCAGCAGCTTAGAGGGGATTAATTCACCCCTCCACTTT
TRBV24-1	TRBD2	TRBJ2-1	.	CATSSSGGAVDEQFF	TGTGCCACCAGTTCTAGCGGGGGGGCTGTCGATGAGCAGTTCTTC
TRBV3-1/TRBV3-2	TRBD2	TRBJ2-1	.	CASSQVAGVVNEQFF	TGTGCCAGCAGCCAAGTAGCGGGAGTGGTAAATGAGCAGTTCTTC
TRBV6-5	.	TRBJ1-1	.	CASSRSGNTEAFF	TGTGCCAGCAGCCGTTCGGGGAACACTGAAGCTTTCTTT
TRBV7-9	TRBD2	TRBJ2-3	.	CASSQAGGADTQYF	TGTGCCAGCAGCCAAGCGGGGGGCGCAGATACGCAGTATTTT
TRBV6-2/TRBV6-3	.	TRBJ2-1	.	CASSPTWRDSNYNEQFF	TGTGCCAGCAGCCCCACTTGGAGGGACAGCAATTACAATGAGCAGTTCTTC